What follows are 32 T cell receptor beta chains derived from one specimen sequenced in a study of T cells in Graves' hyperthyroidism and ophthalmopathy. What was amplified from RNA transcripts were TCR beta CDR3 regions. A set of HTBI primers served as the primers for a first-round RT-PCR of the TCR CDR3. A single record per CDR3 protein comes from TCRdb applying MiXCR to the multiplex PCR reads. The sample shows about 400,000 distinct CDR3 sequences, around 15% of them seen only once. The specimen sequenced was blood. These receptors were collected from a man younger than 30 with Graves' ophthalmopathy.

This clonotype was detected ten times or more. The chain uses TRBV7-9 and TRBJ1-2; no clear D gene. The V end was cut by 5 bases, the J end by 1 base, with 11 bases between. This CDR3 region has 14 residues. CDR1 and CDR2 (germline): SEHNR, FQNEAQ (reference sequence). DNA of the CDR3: TGTGCCAGCAGCCAAGACGTCGGTAACTATGGCTACACCTTC. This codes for CASSQDVGNYGYTF.

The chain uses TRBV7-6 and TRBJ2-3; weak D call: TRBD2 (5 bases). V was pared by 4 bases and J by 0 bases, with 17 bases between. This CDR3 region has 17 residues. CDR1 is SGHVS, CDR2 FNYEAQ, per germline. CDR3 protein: CASSSYLSGTSTDTQYF. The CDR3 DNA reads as TGTGCCAGCAGCTCCTATCTCAGCGGAACTAGCACAGATACGCAGTATTTT.

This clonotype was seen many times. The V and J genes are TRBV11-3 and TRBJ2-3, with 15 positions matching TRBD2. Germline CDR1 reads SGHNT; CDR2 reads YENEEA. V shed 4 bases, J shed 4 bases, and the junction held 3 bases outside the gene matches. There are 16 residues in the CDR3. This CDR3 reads CASSWTSGGASDTQYF. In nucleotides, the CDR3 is TGTGCCAGCAGCTGGACTAGCGGGGGGGCCTCAGATACGCAGTATTTT.

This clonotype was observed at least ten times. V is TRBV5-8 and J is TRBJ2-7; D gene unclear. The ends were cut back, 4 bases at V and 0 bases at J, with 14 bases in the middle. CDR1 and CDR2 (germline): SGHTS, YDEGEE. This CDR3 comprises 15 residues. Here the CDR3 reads CASSERARSSYEQYF. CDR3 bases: TGTGCCAGCAGCGAAAGGGCCCGAAGCTCCTACGAGCAGTACTTC.

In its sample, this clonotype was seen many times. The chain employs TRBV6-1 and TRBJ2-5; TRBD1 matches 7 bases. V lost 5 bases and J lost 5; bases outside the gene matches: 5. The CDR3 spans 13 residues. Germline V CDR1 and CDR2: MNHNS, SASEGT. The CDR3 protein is CASSNRGRETQYF. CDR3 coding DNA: TGTGCCAGCAGTAACAGGGGACGGGAGACCCAGTACTTC.

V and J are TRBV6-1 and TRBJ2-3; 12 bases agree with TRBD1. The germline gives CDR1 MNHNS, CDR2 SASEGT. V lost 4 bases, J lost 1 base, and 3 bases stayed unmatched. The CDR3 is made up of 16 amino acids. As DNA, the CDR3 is TGTGCCAGCAGTGGGGGACAGGGGGCCGGCACAGATACGCAGTATTTT. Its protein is CASSGGQGAGTDTQYF.

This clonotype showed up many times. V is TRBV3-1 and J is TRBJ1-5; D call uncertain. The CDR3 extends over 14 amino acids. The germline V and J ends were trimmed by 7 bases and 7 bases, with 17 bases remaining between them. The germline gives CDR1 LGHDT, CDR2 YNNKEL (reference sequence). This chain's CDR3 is CASTAGRARQPQHF. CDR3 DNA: TGTGCCAGCACCGCGGGGAGGGCTCGGCAGCCCCAGCATTTT.

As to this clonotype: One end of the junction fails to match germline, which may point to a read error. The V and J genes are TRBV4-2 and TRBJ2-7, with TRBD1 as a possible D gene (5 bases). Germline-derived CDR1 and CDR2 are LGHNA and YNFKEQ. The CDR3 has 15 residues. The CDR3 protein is CACSQDSTAPHEQYF. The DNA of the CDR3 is TGTGCCTGCAGCCAAGACTCGACAGCTCCTCACGAGCAGTACTTC.

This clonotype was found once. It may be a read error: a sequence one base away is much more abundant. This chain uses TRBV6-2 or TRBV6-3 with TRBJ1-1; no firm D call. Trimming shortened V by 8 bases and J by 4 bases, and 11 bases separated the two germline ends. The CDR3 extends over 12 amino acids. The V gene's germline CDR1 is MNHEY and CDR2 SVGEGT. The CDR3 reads CASEVWGTEAFF. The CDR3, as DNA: TGTGCCAGCGAGGTCTGGGGCACTGAAGCTTTCTTT.

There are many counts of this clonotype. In DNA form, the CDR3 reads TGTGCCAGCAGCTTAGCAGCTTTGGGACAGGGGTCTGGCTACACCTTC. Protein: CASSLAALGQGSGYTF. The chain joins TRBV11-2 to TRBJ1-2; TRBD1 matches 10 bases. V lost 1 base, J lost 7 bases, and 9 bases stayed unmatched. CDR1 and CDR2 from the germline V gene are SGHAT and FQNNGV. The CDR3 contains 16 residues. Looking up the rest from reference TRBV11-2 and TRBJ1-2 gives the full variable domain: EAGVAQSPRYKIIEKRQSVAFWCNPISGHATLYWYQQILGQGPKLLIQFQNNGVVDDSQLPKDRFSAERLKGVDSTLKIQPAKLEDSAVYLCASSLAALGQGSGYTFGSGTRLTVV.

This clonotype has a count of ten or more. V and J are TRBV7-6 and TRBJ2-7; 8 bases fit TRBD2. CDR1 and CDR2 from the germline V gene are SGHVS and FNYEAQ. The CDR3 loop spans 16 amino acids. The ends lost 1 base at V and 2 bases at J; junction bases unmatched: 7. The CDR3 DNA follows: TGTGCCAGCAGCTTAGAGGCGGGGGGCCCCGCCTACGAGCAGTACTTC. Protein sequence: CASSLEAGGPAYEQYF. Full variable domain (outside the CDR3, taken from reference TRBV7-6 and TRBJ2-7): GAGVSQSPRYKVTKRGQDVALRCDPISGHVSLYWYRQALGQGPEFLTYFNYEAQQDKSGLPNDRFSAERPEGSISTLTIQRTEQRDSAMYRCASSLEAGGPAYEQYFGPGTRLTVT.

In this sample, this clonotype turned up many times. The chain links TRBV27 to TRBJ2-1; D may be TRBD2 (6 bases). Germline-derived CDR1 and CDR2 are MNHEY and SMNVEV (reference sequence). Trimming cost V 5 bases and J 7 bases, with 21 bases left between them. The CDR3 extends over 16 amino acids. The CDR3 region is CASSPFGGRRVNEQFF. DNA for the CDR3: TGTGCCAGCAGTCCATTTGGAGGGAGGCGTGTAAATGAGCAGTTCTTC.

Written as DNA, the CDR3 is TGTGCCTGGAGGGGGGGTTTAGATACGCAGTATTTT. Amino acids: CAWRGGLDTQYF. The J gene is TRBJ2-3, the V gene TRBV30; a possible D gene is TRBD2 (6 bases). The V end was cut by 3 bases, the J end by 5 bases, with 9 bases between. Germline CDR1 reads GTSNPN; CDR2 reads SVGIG (reference sequence). The CDR3 extends over 12 amino acids.

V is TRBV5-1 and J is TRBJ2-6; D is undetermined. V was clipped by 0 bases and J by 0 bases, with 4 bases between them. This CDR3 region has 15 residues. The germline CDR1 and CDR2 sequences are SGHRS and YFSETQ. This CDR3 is CASSLDYSGANVLTF. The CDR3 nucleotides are TGCGCCAGCAGCTTGGACTACTCTGGGGCCAACGTCCTGACTTTC.

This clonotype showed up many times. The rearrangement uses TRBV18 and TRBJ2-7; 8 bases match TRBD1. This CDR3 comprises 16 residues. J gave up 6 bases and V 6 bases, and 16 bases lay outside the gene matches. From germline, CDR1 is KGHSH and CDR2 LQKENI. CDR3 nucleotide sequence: TGTGCCAGCTCGCCGGACAGGGAACCCCCTCTACCCGAGCAGTACTTC. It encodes CASSPDREPPLPEQYF.

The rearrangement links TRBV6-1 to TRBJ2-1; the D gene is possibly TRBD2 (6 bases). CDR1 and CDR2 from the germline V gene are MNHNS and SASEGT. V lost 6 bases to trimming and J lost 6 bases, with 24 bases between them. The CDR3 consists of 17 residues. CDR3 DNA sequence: TGTGCCAGCAGCAACACCGCGGGAACTGCGAATTCCAATGAGCAGTTCTTC. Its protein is CASSNTAGTANSNEQFF.

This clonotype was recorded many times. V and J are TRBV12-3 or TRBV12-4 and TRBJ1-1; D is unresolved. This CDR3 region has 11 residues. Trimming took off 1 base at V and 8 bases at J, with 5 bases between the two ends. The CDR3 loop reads CASSLGSEAFF. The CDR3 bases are TGTGCCAGCAGTTTAGGGTCAGAAGCTTTCTTT.

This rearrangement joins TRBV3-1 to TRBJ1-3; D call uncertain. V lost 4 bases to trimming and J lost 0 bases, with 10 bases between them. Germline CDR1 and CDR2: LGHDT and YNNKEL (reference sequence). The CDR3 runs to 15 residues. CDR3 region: CASSPDQSSGNTIYF. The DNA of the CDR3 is TGTGCCAGCAGCCCAGATCAGAGCTCTGGAAACACCATATATTTT.

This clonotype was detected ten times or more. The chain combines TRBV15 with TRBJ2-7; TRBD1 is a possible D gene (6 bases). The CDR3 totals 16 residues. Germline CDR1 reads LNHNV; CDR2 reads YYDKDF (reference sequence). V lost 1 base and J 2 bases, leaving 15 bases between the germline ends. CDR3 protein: CATSRGGAGAAYEQYF. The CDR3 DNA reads TGTGCCACCAGCAGAGGAGGGGCAGGGGCCGCCTACGAGCAGTACTTC.

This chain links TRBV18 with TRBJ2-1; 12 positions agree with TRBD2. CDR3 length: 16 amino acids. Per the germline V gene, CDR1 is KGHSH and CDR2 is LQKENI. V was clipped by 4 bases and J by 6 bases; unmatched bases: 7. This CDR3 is CASSHATSGSFNEQFF. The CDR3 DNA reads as TGTGCCAGCTCACACGCGACTAGCGGGAGTTTCAATGAGCAGTTCTTC.

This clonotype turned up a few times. The CDR3 reads CASRGDRITEAFF. As DNA, the CDR3 is TGTGCCAGTAGGGGAGACAGAATCACTGAAGCTTTCTTT. This chain connects TRBV19 to TRBJ1-1; weak D call: TRBD1 (5 bases). The CDR3 is made up of 13 amino acids. Germline CDR1 LNHDA, CDR2 SQIVND (reference sequence). Trimming shortened V by 6 bases and J by 4 bases, and 12 bases separated the two germline ends.

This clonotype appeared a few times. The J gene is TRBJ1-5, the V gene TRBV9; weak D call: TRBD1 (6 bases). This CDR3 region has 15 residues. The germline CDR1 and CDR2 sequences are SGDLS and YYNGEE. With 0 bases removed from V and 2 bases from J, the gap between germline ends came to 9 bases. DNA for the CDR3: TGTGCCAGCAGCGTAGAGGGGGGTGGCAATCAGCCCCAGCATTTT. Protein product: CASSVEGGGNQPQHF. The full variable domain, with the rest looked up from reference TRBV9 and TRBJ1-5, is DSGVTQTPKHLITATGQRVTLRCSPRSGDLSVYWYQQSLDQGLQFLIQYYNGEERAKGNILERFSAQQFPDLHSELNLSSLELGDSALYFCASSVEGGGNQPQHFGDGTRLSIL.

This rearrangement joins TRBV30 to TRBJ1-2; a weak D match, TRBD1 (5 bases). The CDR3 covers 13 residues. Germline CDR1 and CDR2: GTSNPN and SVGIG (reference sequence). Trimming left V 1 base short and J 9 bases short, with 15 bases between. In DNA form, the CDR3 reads TGTGCCTGGAGTGCGACAGTGTCTATGAGCTACACCTTC. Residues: CAWSATVSMSYTF.

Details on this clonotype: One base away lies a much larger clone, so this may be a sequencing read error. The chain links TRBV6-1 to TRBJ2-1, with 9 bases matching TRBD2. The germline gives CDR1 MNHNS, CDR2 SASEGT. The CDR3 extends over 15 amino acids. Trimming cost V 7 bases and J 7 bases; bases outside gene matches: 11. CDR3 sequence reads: CASTIGGRANNEQFF. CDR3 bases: TGTGCCAGCACTATAGGCGGGAGGGCCAATAATGAGCAGTTCTTC.

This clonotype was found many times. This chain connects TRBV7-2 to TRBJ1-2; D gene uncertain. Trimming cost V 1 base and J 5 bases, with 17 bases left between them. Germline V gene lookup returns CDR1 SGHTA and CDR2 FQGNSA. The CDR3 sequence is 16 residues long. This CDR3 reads CASSLDGMLKRYGYTF. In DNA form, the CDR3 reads TGTGCCAGCAGCTTAGACGGGATGCTAAAGAGATATGGCTACACCTTC.

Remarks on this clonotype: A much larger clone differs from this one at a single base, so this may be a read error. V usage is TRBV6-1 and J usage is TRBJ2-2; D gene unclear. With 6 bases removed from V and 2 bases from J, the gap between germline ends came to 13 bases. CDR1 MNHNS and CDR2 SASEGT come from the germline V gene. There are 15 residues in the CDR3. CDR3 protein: CASRGNGLNTGELFF. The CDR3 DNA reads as TGTGCCAGCAGGGGGAACGGATTAAACACCGGGGAGCTGTTTTTT.

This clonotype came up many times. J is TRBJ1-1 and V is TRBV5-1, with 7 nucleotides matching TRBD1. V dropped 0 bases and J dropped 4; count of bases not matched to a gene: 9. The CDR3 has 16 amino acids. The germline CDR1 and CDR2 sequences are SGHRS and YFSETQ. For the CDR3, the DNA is TGCGCCAGCAGCTTGGCCAGAGGGGGCATAGGCACTGAAGCTTTCTTT. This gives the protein CASSLARGGIGTEAFF.

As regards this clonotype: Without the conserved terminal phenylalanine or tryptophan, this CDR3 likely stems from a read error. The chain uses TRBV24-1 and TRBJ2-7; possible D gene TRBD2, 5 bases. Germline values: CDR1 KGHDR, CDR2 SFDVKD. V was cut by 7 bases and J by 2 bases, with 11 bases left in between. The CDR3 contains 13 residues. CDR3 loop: CATSPGSTYEQYL. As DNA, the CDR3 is TGTGCCACCAGCCCGGGGTCGACCTACGAGCAGTACCTC.

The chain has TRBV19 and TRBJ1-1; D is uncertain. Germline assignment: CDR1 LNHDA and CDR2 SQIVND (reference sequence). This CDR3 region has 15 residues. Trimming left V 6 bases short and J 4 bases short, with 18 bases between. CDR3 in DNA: TGTGCCAGTAGCCTGGGAGCCAACGAAGGCACTGAAGCTTTCTTT. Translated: CASSLGANEGTEAFF.

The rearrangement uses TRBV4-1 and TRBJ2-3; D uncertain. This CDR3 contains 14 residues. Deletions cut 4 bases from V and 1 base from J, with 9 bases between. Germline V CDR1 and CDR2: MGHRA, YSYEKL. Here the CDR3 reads CASSLEKGTDTQYF. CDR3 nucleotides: TGCGCCAGCAGCCTAGAAAAGGGCACAGATACGCAGTATTTT.

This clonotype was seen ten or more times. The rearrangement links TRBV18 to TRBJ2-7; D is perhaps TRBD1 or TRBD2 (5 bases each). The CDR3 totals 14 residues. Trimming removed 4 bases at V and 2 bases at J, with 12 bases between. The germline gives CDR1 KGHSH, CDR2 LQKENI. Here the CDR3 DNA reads TGTGCCAGCTCACTCCGGGACGGCGCCTACGAGCAGTACTTC. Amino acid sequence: CASSLRDGAYEQYF. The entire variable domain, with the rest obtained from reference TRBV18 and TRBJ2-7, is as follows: NAGVMQNPRHLVRRRGQEARLRCSPMKGHSHVYWYRQLPEEGLKFMVYLQKENIIDESGMPKERFSAEFPKEGPSILRIQQVVRGDSAAYFCASSLRDGAYEQYFGPGTRLTVT.

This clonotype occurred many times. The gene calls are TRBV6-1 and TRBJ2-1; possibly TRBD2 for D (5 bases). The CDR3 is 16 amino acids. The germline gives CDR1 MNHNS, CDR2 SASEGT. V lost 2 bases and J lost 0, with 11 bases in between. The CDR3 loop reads CASSERVGVSYNEQFF. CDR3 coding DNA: TGTGCCAGCAGTGAACGGGTCGGGGTCTCCTACAATGAGCAGTTCTTC.